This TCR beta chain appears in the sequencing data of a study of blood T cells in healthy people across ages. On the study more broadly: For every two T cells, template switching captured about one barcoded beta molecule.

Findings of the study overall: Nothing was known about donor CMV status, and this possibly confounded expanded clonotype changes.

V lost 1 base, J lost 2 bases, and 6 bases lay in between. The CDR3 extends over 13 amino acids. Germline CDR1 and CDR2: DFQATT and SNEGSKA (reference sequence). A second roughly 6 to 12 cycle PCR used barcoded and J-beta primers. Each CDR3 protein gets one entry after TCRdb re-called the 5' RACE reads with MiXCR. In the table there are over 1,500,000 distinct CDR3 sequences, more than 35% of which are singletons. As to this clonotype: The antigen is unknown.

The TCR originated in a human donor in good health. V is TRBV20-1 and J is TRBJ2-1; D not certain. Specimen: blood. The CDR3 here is CSARGAAYNEQFF. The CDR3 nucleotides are TGCAGTGCTAGAGGCGCAGCCTACAATGAGCAGTTCTTC.